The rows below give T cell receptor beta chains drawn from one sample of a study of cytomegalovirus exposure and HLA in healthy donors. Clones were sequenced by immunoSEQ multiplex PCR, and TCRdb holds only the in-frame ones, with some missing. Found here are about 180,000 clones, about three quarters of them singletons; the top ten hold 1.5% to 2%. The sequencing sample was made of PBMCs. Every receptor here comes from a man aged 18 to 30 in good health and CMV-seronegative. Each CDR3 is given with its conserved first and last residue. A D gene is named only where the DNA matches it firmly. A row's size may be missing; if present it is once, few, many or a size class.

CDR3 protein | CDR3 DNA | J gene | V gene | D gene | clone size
CAAGTRTAGELFF | TGTGCCGCAGGGACTAGAACGGCCGGGGAGCTGTTTTTT | TRBJ2-2 | TRBV6-1 | TRBD2 | NA
CASSHRSSSSGNTIYF | TGTGCCAGCAGCCATCGGTCCTCTAGCTCTGGAAACACCATATATTTT | TRBJ1-3 | TRBV14 | NA | NA
CASSQVVADTEAFF | TGTGCCAGCAGCCAAGTGGTTGCAGATACTGAAGCTTTCTTT | TRBJ1-1 | TRBV4-2 | NA | few
CASRTGTGATDTQYF | TGTGCCAGCAGAACCGGGACAGGGGCAACAGATACGCAGTATTTT | TRBJ2-3 | TRBV2 | TRBD1 | NA
CASSIQGGEKLFF | TGTGCCAGCTCGATCCAGGGAGGTGAAAAACTGTTTTTT | TRBJ1-4 | TRBV6-1 | NA | NA
CASSQENSSQYF | TGTGCCAGCAGCCAGGAGAACTCAAGCCAGTACTTC | TRBJ2-5 | TRBV14 | NA | NA
CATGGGRPGSGANVLTF | TGTGCCACCGGGGGGGGCCGTCCCGGCTCTGGGGCCAACGTCCTGACTTTC | TRBJ2-6 | TRBV19 | TRBD2 | NA
CASSPGGGQYEQYF | TGTGCCAGCAGCCCGGGCGGGGGGCAATACGAGCAGTACTTC | TRBJ2-7 | TRBV5-4 | TRBD2 | NA
CASSSPASAQYF | TGTGCCAGCAGCTCCCCCGCGAGCGCGCAGTATTTT | TRBJ2-3 | TRBV5-4 | NA | NA
CASSPGLAEQFF | TGTGCCAGCAGTCCGGGACTAGCGGAGCAGTTCTTC | TRBJ2-1 | TRBV27 | TRBD2 | NA
CASSTTTGGYIQYF | TGTGCCAGTAGTACCACGACAGGGGGATACATTCAGTACTTC | TRBJ2-4 | TRBV19 | TRBD1 | NA
CASREDRGVYGTEAFF | TGCGCCAGCAGGGAGGACAGGGGAGTGTATGGCACTGAAGCTTTCTTT | TRBJ1-1 | TRBV10-2 | TRBD1 | NA
CASSLGGSKRDTQYF | TGTGCCAGCAGTTTAGGGGGGTCCAAAAGAGATACGCAGTATTTT | TRBJ2-3 | TRBV28 | NA | NA
CASSPVLAGGYNEQFF | TGTGCCAGTAGTCCCGTACTAGCGGGAGGCTACAATGAGCAGTTCTTC | TRBJ2-1 | TRBV19 | TRBD2 | NA
CASSMIAGGETQYF | TGCGCCAGCAGCATGATAGCGGGGGGAGAGACCCAGTACTTC | TRBJ2-5 | TRBV4-1 | TRBD2 | NA
CASSSLPGTGARTEAFF | TGTGCCAGCAGCTCCCTCCCGGGGACAGGGGCCCGAACTGAAGCTTTCTTT | TRBJ1-1 | TRBV7-9 | TRBD1 | NA
CASSSGTGSILYGYTF | TGTGCCAGCAGCTCCGGGACAGGGTCGATTTTATACGGCTACACCTTC | TRBJ1-2 | TRBV5-4 | TRBD1 | NA
CASSGPWTSGNTYEQYF | TGTGCCAGCAGTGGCCCTTGGACTAGCGGGAACACCTACGAGCAGTACTTC | TRBJ2-7 | TRBV6-1 | TRBD2 | NA
CATDGQGGNEQYF | TGTGCCACCGATGGACAGGGTGGCAACGAGCAGTACTTC | TRBJ2-7 | TRBV10-3 | TRBD1 | NA
CASSYSDRGQSPLHF | TGTGCCAGCAGTTACTCGGACAGGGGACAGTCACCCCTCCACTTT | TRBJ1-6 | TRBV6-5 | TRBD1 | NA